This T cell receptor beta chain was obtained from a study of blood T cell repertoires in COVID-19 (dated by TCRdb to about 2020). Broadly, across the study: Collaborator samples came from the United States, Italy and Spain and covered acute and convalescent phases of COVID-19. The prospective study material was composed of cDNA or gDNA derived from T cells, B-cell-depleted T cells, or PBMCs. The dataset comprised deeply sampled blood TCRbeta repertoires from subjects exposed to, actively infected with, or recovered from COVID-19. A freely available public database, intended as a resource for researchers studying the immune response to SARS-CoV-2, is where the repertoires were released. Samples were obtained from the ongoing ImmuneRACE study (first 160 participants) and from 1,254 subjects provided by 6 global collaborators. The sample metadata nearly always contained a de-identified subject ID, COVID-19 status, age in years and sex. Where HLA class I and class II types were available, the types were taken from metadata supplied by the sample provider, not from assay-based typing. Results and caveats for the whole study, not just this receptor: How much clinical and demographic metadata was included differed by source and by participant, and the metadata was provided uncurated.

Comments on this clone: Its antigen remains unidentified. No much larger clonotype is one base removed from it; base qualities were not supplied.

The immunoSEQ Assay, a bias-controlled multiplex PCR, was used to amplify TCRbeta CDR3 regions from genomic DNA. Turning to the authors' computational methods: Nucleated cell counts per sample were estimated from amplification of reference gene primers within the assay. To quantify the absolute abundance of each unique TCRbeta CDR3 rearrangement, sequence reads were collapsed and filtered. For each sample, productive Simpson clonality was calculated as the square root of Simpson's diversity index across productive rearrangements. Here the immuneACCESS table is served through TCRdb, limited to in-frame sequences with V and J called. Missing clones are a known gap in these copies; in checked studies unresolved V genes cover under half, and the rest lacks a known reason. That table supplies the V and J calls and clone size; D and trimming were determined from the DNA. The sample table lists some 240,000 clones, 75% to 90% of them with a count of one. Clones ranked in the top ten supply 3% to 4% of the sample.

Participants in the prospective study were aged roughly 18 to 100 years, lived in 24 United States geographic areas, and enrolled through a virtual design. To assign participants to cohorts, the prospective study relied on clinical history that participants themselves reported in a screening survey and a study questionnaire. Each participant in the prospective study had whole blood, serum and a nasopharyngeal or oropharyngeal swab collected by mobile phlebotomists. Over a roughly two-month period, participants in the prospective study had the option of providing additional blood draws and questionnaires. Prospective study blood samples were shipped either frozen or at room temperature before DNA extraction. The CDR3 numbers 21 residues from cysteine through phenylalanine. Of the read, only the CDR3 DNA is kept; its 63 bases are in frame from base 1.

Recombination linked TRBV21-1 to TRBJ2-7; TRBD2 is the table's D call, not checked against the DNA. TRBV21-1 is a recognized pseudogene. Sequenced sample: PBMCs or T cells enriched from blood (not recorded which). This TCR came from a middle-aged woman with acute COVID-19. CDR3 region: CASSPAPLAEILAGATYEQYF. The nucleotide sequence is TGTGCCAGCAGCCCCGCGCCCCTGGCAGAGATTCTAGCGGGAGCTACCTACGAGCAGTACTTC.